These T cell receptor beta chains were read from a single sample in a study of Ad26.COV2.S vaccination and SARS-CoV-2 variants. Sequenced by immunoSEQ multiplex PCR; TCRdb stores in-frame clones only, minus some. The top ten hold nearly 1.5% of the sample, which has hundreds of thousands of clones, around 89% seen once. This material consisted of peripheral blood, taken in a trial of Ad26.COV2.S vaccine versus placebo. These receptors all come from a person between 18 and 65 years old who received the Ad26.COV2.S COVID-19 vaccine or a placebo. The CDR3 runs from the conserved cysteine through the conserved F or W. Fields, in order: CDR3 DNA, CDR3 protein, clone size, V gene, D gene, J gene. The D gene is left open where the match is weak. A row's size may be missing; if present it is once, few, many or a size class.

CDR3nt: TGTGCCAGCACGGACATAGGTATGGGCGAGCAGTACTTC
CDR3aa: CASTDIGMGEQYF
abundance: -
v_gene: TRBV12-3/TRBV12-4
d_gene: -
j_gene: TRBJ2-7

CDR3nt: TGTGCCACCAGTGATTTGTCCGCCAGCGCACCCCCTAATGAGCAGTTCTTC
CDR3aa: CATSDLSASAPPNEQFF
abundance: -
v_gene: TRBV24-1
d_gene: -
j_gene: TRBJ2-1

CDR3nt: TGTGCCAGCAGTCCAGACAGGGGGCGTCCCGAGCAGTACTTC
CDR3aa: CASSPDRGRPEQYF
abundance: few
v_gene: TRBV2
d_gene: TRBD1
j_gene: TRBJ2-7

CDR3nt: TGTGCCAGCAGCTTAGACGTTAGCGTATTCCAAGAGACCCAGTACTTC
CDR3aa: CASSLDVSVFQETQYF
abundance: -
v_gene: TRBV7-9
d_gene: -
j_gene: TRBJ2-5

CDR3nt: TGTGCCAGCAGCTCGACAGGATTGGGAAACGGGGAGCTGTTTTTT
CDR3aa: CASSSTGLGNGELFF
abundance: few
v_gene: TRBV7-2
d_gene: -
j_gene: TRBJ2-2

CDR3nt: TGTGCCAGCAGTCACTCCGAACCCTACGAGCAGTACTTC
CDR3aa: CASSHSEPYEQYF
abundance: -
v_gene: TRBV6-6
d_gene: -
j_gene: TRBJ2-7

CDR3nt: TGTGCCAGCAGTTTAGTGGGACAGGGAGATTATGGCTACACCTTC
CDR3aa: CASSLVGQGDYGYTF
abundance: -
v_gene: TRBV27
d_gene: TRBD1
j_gene: TRBJ1-2

CDR3nt: TGTGCCAGCAGTTACCCGACAAAAAGGACCGGTCTCACTGAAGCTTTCTTT
CDR3aa: CASSYPTKRTGLTEAFF
abundance: -
v_gene: TRBV6-2/TRBV6-3
d_gene: -
j_gene: TRBJ1-1

CDR3nt: TGTGCCAGCAGTTATTTCGACGAGCAGTACTTC
CDR3aa: CASSYFDEQYF
abundance: -
v_gene: TRBV12-3/TRBV12-4
d_gene: -
j_gene: TRBJ2-7

CDR3nt: TGTGCCTGGAGTGTATCCGGGACAGGGGTCAAGCCCCAGCATTTT
CDR3aa: CAWSVSGTGVKPQHF
abundance: -
v_gene: TRBV30
d_gene: TRBD1
j_gene: TRBJ1-5

CDR3nt: TGTGCCAGCAGCCCCGCTAGCGGGGGTTCGAACACCGGGGAGCTGTTTTTT
CDR3aa: CASSPASGGSNTGELFF
abundance: -
v_gene: TRBV7-9
d_gene: TRBD2
j_gene: TRBJ2-2